Presented here are 26 T cell receptor beta chains from one specimen sequenced in a study of T cells in pancreatic ductal adenocarcinoma. Using immunoSEQ multiplex PCR, the repertoire was profiled, and TCRdb retains in-frame clones only, with some absent. There are about 100,000 clones in the sample; about 95% occur only once, and roughly 3% lies in the top ten. Selected pancreatic ductal adenocarcinoma patients had undergone surgery without neoadjuvant therapy. Material: PBMCs. All receptors come from a human donor with pancreatic ductal adenocarcinoma.

This chain uses TRBV2 with TRBJ2-7; D remains unclear. The germline V gene has CDR1 SNHLY and CDR2 FYNNEI. The CDR3 spans 13 residues. V shed 4 bases and J shed 2 bases, with 9 bases lying between them. CDR3 residues: CASSVARTYEQYF. Written as DNA, the CDR3 is TGTGCCAGCAGTGTGGCCAGAACCTACGAGCAGTACTTC.

The rearrangement joins TRBV10-2 to TRBJ2-5; a weak D match, TRBD2 (6 bases). Germline-derived CDR1 and CDR2 are WSHSY and SAAADI. Between the trimmed V and J ends, which lost 8 bases and 5 bases, there was a span of 15 bases. CDR3 length: 13 amino acids. The CDR3 sequence is CASGPGEWETQYF. In DNA, the CDR3 is TGCGCCAGCGGGCCGGGGGAGTGGGAGACCCAGTACTTC.

This chain joins TRBV29-1 and TRBJ2-3; 8 nucleotides agree with TRBD2. The CDR3 is made up of 16 amino acids. CDR1 and CDR2 from the germline V gene are SQVTM and ANQGSEA. V lost 1 base and J lost 1; bases outside the gene matches: 7. The CDR3 nucleotides read TGCAGCGTTGAAGGGCCCGGGGGGGTTGGCACAGATACGCAGTATTTT. Encoded protein: CSVEGPGGVGTDTQYF.

V is TRBV2 and J is TRBJ2-1, with TRBD2 matching 7 bases. Germline CDR1 SNHLY, CDR2 FYNNEI. After removal of 10 bases from V and 5 bases from J, the junction contained 11 bases not matched to a gene. This CDR3 has 14 amino acids. This CDR3 is CATLGTTRDNEQFF. CDR3 sequence (DNA): TGTGCCACCTTAGGGACTACCCGGGACAATGAGCAGTTCTTC.

The rearrangement links TRBV4-3 to TRBJ1-2; D remains unclear. V was cut by 0 bases and J by 4 bases, with 6 bases left in between. Germline loops: CDR1 LGHNA, CDR2 YSLEER. CDR3 size: 13 residues. The CDR3 bases are TGCGCCAGCAGCCAAGACAGGATCTATGGCTACACCTTC. Translating gives CASSQDRIYGYTF.

The gene calls are TRBV18 and TRBJ2-7; 8 positions agree with TRBD1. Germline loops: CDR1 KGHSH, CDR2 LQKENI. Trimming at V came to 3 bases and at J to 5 bases, leaving 9 bases not matched to a gene. The CDR3 length is 15 residues. The CDR3 bases are TGTGCCAGCTCACCGCAAGGACAGGGACAGCACGAGCAGTACTTC. Residues: CASSPQGQGQHEQYF.

This clone has only a few counts. V gene TRBV28 combines with J gene TRBJ2-5; D call uncertain. With 6 bases removed from V and 9 bases from J, the gap between germline ends came to 14 bases. This CDR3 is built from 12 residues. Germline V CDR1 and CDR2: MDHEN, SYDVKM. CDR3 in DNA: TGTGCCAGCAGAACCCCTACTGAGGCCCAGTACTTC. It encodes CASRTPTEAQYF.

This chain links TRBV7-9 with TRBJ2-3; 8 bases are shared with TRBD2. CDR3 length: 17 residues. Trimming at V came to 5 bases and at J to 1 base, leaving 11 bases not matched to a gene. The germline CDR1 and CDR2 sequences are SEHNR and FQNEAQ (reference sequence). The CDR3 bases are TGTGCCAGCAGCCCCCGTTTTGGGACTAGGGGCACAGATACGCAGTATTTT. This sequence encodes CASSPRFGTRGTDTQYF. Together with reference TRBV7-9 and TRBJ2-3, the CDR3 gives the full variable domain: DTGVSQNPRHKITKRGQNVTFRCDPISEHNRLYWYRQTLGQGPEFLTYFQNEAQLEKSRLLSDRFSAERPKGSFSTLEIQRTEQGDSAMYLCASSPRFGTRGTDTQYFGPGTRLTVL.

V and J are TRBV6-1 and TRBJ1-2, with TRBD1 matching over 7 bases. CDR3 length: 16 amino acids. V lost 4 bases, J lost 2 bases, and 10 bases stayed unmatched. Looked up from germline, CDR1 is MNHNS and CDR2 is SASEGT. The CDR3 nucleotides read TGTGCCAGCAGTGGCCGGACAGGCCCCCTAAACTATGGCTACACCTTC. This gives the protein CASSGRTGPLNYGYTF.

A single count supports this clone. V and J are TRBV10-2 and TRBJ2-5; the match to TRBD2 covers 10 bases. The CDR3 is 14 amino acids. Trimming cost V 5 bases and J 1 base; bases outside gene matches: 1. Per the germline V gene, CDR1 is WSHSY and CDR2 is SAAADI. In DNA, the CDR3 is TGCGCCAGCAGTTGGACTAGCGGCCAAGAGACCCAGTACTTC. This gives the protein CASSWTSGQETQYF.

This chain connects TRBV6-5 to TRBJ2-3, with 7 bases that match TRBD1. The CDR3 consists of 15 residues. Germline CDR1 is MNHEY and CDR2 is SVGAGI. Trimming removed 2 bases from V and 4 bases from J; junction bases left unmatched: 6. CDR3 residues: CASSYRGPRADTQYF. The CDR3 DNA follows: TGTGCCAGCAGTTACAGGGGGCCGAGGGCAGATACGCAGTATTTT.

The chain couples TRBV2 to TRBJ2-7, with D maybe TRBD2 (6 bases). The CDR3 is made up of 14 amino acids. The germline CDR1 and CDR2 sequences are SNHLY and FYNNEI. V lost 3 bases and J 4 bases, leaving 13 bases between the germline ends. The CDR3 bases are TGTGCCAGCAGTGACGTTGTGCGGGGATACGAGCAGTACTTC. It encodes CASSDVVRGYEQYF. Supplemented by reference TRBV2 and TRBJ2-7, the full variable domain reads EPEVTQTPSHQVTQMGQEVILRCVPISNHLYFYWYRQILGQKVEFLVSFYNNEISEKSEIFDDQFSVERPDGSNFTLKIRSTKLEDSAMYFCASSDVVRGYEQYFGPGTRLTVT.

This chain connects TRBV19 to TRBJ2-6, with no clear D. V was pared by 5 bases and J by 2 bases, with 4 bases between. Germline CDR1 LNHDA, CDR2 SQIVND (reference sequence). The CDR3 is made up of 13 amino acids. The CDR3 DNA reads as TGTGCCAGTAGTCCGGCTGGGGCCAACGTCCTGACTTTC. Its protein is CASSPAGANVLTF.

In nucleotides, the CDR3 is TGTGCCAGCAGCTCAGGGGGGCAAGAGACCCAGTACTTC. As protein: CASSSGGQETQYF. The chain is built from TRBV7-9 and TRBJ2-5, with D possibly being TRBD1 (7 bases). Germline CDR1 is SEHNR and CDR2 is FQNEAQ (reference sequence). The length of the CDR3 is 13 residues. V dropped 4 bases and J dropped 2 bases, with 8 bases sitting between them. Full variable domain (rest looked up from reference TRBV7-9 and TRBJ2-5): DTGVSQNPRHKITKRGQNVTFRCDPISEHNRLYWYRQTLGQGPEFLTYFQNEAQLEKSRLLSDRFSAERPKGSFSTLEIQRTEQGDSAMYLCASSSGGQETQYFGPGTRLLVL.

This chain uses TRBV7-3 with TRBJ2-1; the D gene is possibly TRBD2 (5 bases). V was trimmed by 6 bases and J by 5 bases, leaving 14 bases between them. Per the germline V gene, CDR1 is SGHTA and CDR2 is FQGTGA. The CDR3 has 14 residues. As DNA, the CDR3 is TGTGCCAGCAGTAGGGAGTCGGCGGACAATGAGCAGTTCTTC. This codes for CASSRESADNEQFF.

This sequence joins TRBV11-2 and TRBJ1-5; D might be TRBD1 (5 bases). The CDR3 has 15 amino acids. V lost 2 bases to trimming and J lost 2 bases, with 10 bases between them. Germline-derived CDR1 and CDR2 are SGHAT and FQNNGV. CDR3 coding DNA: TGTGCCAGCAGCTTAAATACAGGCGGCAATCAGCCCCAGCATTTT. Residues: CASSLNTGGNQPQHF.

The chain uses TRBV6-6 and TRBJ2-7; 8 positions agree with TRBD2. CDR3 length: 16 residues. Germline V gene sequence: CDR1 MNHNY, CDR2 SVGAGI (reference sequence). V trimming: 0 bases; J trimming: 6 bases; junction bases outside the gene matches: 10. The DNA for the CDR3 is TGTGCCAGCAGTTACTCGAGAGGCGGGAGGCAGGGCGAGCAGTACTTC. It codes for CASSYSRGGRQGEQYF.

V usage is TRBV6-6 and J usage is TRBJ1-5; 7 bases are a match to TRBD1. The CDR3 is 13 amino acids. The junction had 1 base not matched to a gene; V was cut back by 2 bases and J by 6 bases. Germline lookup yields CDR1 MNHNY and CDR2 SVGAGI (reference sequence). CDR3 residues: CASSYQGGQPQHF. The CDR3 DNA sequence: TGTGCCAGCAGTTACCAGGGGGGTCAGCCCCAGCATTTT.

Only one count was recorded for this clone. This chain uses TRBV27 with TRBJ1-1; 10 nucleotides match TRBD1. Germline loops: CDR1 MNHEY, CDR2 SMNVEV (reference sequence). This CDR3 spans 15 amino acids. Trimming cost V 6 bases and J 6 bases; bases outside gene matches: 10. The CDR3 is CASRPLTGGNAEAFF. CDR3 bases: TGTGCCAGCAGACCCCTGACAGGGGGCAACGCTGAAGCTTTCTTT.

J is TRBJ2-5 and V is TRBV7-6; D is unresolved. Germline V lookup: CDR1 SGHVS, CDR2 FNYEAQ. This CDR3 region has 14 residues. With 7 bases removed from V and 4 bases from J, the gap between germline ends came to 16 bases. The CDR3 DNA follows: TGTGCCAGCACCACAGCAGGTGGTGGAGAGACCCAGTACTTC. The encoded protein is CASTTAGGGETQYF.

The chain combines TRBV6-5 with TRBJ2-7; TRBD1 might be the D (6 bases). CDR1 MNHEY and CDR2 SVGAGI come from the germline V gene. Trimming cost V 2 bases and J 0 bases, with 8 bases left between them. The CDR3 is made up of 14 amino acids. The CDR3 region is CASSYVDSSYEQYF. The CDR3 DNA reads TGTGCCAGCAGTTACGTGGACAGCTCCTACGAGCAGTACTTC.

This chain connects TRBV7-2 to TRBJ2-7; D assignment may be TRBD1 or TRBD2 (5 bases each). From germline, CDR1 is SGHTA and CDR2 FQGNSA. V dropped 5 bases and J dropped 4 bases, with 9 bases sitting between them. The CDR3 length is 12 residues. This CDR3 reads CASSLGEYEQYF. The CDR3 DNA reads as TGTGCCAGCAGCCTAGGGGAGTACGAGCAGTACTTC.

Concerning this clone: Other DNA sequences in the sample encode the same CDR3. The chain uses TRBV29-1 and TRBJ1-1; D gene uncertain. Germline V gene data show CDR1 as SQVTM and CDR2 as ANQGSEA. The CDR3 runs to 15 residues. V was cut by 7 bases and J by 0 bases, with 18 bases left in between. The CDR3 coding sequence is TGCAGCGGAACATTTTCCCCCGATCTGAACACTGAAGCTTTCTTT. Amino acid sequence: CSGTFSPDLNTEAFF.

This clone came up a few times. The chain links TRBV7-2 to TRBJ2-7; 7 positions match TRBD2. The CDR3 extends over 15 amino acids. Trimming took 1 base from V and 7 from J; bases not matched to a gene: 10. Germline V gene data show CDR1 as SGHTA and CDR2 as FQGNSA. As DNA, the CDR3 is TGTGCCAGCAGCTTAGTGGCGGGAGAAGGGTGGGAGCAGTACTTC. It is translated as CASSLVAGEGWEQYF.

This clone came up a few times. The rearrangement links TRBV7-6 to TRBJ2-5; tentative D call: TRBD1 (5 bases). This CDR3 is built from 14 residues. From germline, CDR1 is SGHVS and CDR2 FNYEAQ. V gave up 6 bases and J gave up 5 bases, with 16 bases separating them. The CDR3 bases are TGTGCCAGCAGGGGGCCTTCGGGTCAGGAGACCCAGTACTTC. This gives the protein CASRGPSGQETQYF.

The chain recombines TRBV28 with TRBJ1-1; 8 bases are a match to TRBD1. After removal of 8 bases from V and 10 bases from J, the junction contained 12 bases not matched to a gene. The CDR3 spans 13 residues. Germline lookup yields CDR1 MDHEN and CDR2 SYDVKM. CDR3 sequence (DNA): TGTGCCAGCCTGGACAGGGCTAGTTTAGTAGCTTTCTTT. As protein: CASLDRASLVAFF.